This T cell receptor beta chain came from a study of T cells in women clearing cervical HPV infection (dated by TCRdb to between 2017 and 2018). The study in broad terms: Cases were roughly 23 women with histologically confirmed HPV16-related CIN3 or worse, including 2 invasive cancers. This exploratory proof-of-principle case-control study, nested within the Guanacaste HPV Natural History Study in Costa Rica, compared TCR repertoires among women with different cervical HPV16 outcomes. Cases had a median age of about 34 years and controls had a median age of about 41, with no significant differences in baseline characteristics. The parent cohort enrolled roughly 10,000 women aged 18 or older in Guanacaste, Costa Rica, during about 1992 to 1995 and followed them for seven to eight years. Five blinded duplicates per group were added as quality controls, so that some 60 samples were obtained: around 50 participants and about 10 replicates. Controls were 25 women whose single incident HPV16 infection cleared within 12 months without precancer or cancer developing. Blood from cases was drawn at the visit where the lesion was first identified, while blood from controls was drawn once the infection was no longer detected. Cases and controls were matched on age within five years and on year of sample collection. Among cases, blood sampling occurred a median of roughly 160 days after lesion detection, with an interquartile range of 90 to 200 days. Since only a few of the women had HLA typing available, the possibility that HLA type was acting as a confounder could not be ruled out. What the authors observed across the whole study: Lower TRBV6-7 relative abundance was observed in cases than in controls (approximately 0.1% versus 0.16%; Bonferroni P = 0.0008). Cases were distinguished from controls with an estimated AUC of almost 0.85 by random forest classifiers combining richness and V gene abundances. CIN3+ cases had significantly higher TCR repertoire richness than controls across sequencing depths, but evenness did not differ between the groups. The cross-sectional design could not show whether the associations came before the infection or were a result of it, and neither effector/memory subsets nor HPV-specific T cells were isolated. Because T-cell numbers per sample were unknown, differences in richness could reflect varying T-cell content rather than repertoire biology.

Every participant had a single incident cervical HPV16 infection, and women with prevalent HPV16 infections were excluded. Cervical HPV DNA was detected with MY09/MY11 PCR, and genotyping was done by dot-blot hybridization. Fifteen mL of heparinized blood were centrifuged, and the buffy coat was split into aliquots, frozen at -30 degrees C, and then kept at -80 degrees C. QIAGEN kits were used to extract genomic DNA from buffy coat specimens. The germline V gene (reference sequence) gives CDR1 as SSHAT and CDR2 as FNYEAQ. Taken from cysteine to phenylalanine, the CDR3 has 17 residues. The DNA covers only part of the CDR3, 42 bases in frame from base 1. Notes on this clone: Its antigen target is currently unknown. The read gets to within 3 residues of the CDR3 end, and the germline J gene fills in the rest.

Using the immunoSEQ assay, multiplex PCR amplified TCR beta CDR3 regions from an average of around 1.2 ug of genomic DNA per sample. Primer bias was corrected in the assay by using a complete synthetic TCR repertoire to establish an amplification baseline. Amplicons were sequenced on the Illumina platform. Per the source publication's procedure: Sequences were error-corrected by clustering with frequency ratios and a modified nearest-neighbor algorithm, then analyzed in the immunoSEQ Analyzer with IMGT gene definitions. At each rarefaction depth, TCR richness and evenness were averaged across 20 rarefaction repeats, and any sample with fewer sequences than the depth was left out. Relative abundances of V, D and J genes were compared between groups using Wilcoxon rank sum tests, with FDR correction applied. Blinded duplicates gave an intraclass correlation of 95% to 97% for TCR richness and an average of roughly 76% across around 70 gene segments. Drawn from immuneACCESS, this table holds only the in-frame rearrangements with V and J called that TCRdb kept. Clones are partly lost; checked studies trace under half to an unresolved V gene and leave the rest unexplained. D and trimming were read from the DNA, whereas the V and J calls and clone size are those reported in that table. This sample's listing comprises some 31,000 clones. The ten biggest clones cover roughly 1.4% of the sample.

The chain uses TRBV7-7 and TRBJ2-3; possibly the D gene is TRBD2, per 6 matching bases. This TCR derives from a woman aged 18 to 75 with a cervical HPV16 infection that either progressed to CIN3+ or cleared (not recorded which). Sequencing was performed on blood buffy coat. The CDR3 DNA, read in part, is TGTGCCAGCAGCTTAGGGGTAGCGGCGGGGCAGAGAGAGACG. Translated, it reads CASSLGVAAGQRET. The entire CDR3 protein reads CASSLGVAAGQRETQYF.